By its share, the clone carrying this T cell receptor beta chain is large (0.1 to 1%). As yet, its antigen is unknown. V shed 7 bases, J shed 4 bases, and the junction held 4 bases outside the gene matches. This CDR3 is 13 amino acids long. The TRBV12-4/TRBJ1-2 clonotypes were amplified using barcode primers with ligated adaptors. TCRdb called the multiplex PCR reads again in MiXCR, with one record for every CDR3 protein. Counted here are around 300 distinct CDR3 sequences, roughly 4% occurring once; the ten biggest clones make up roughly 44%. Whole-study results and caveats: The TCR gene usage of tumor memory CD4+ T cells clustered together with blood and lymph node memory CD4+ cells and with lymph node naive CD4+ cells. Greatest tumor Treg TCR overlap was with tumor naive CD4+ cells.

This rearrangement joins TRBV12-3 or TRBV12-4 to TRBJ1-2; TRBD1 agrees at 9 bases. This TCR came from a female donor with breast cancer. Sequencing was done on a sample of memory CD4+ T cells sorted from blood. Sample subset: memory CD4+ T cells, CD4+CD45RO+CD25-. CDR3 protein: CASKGTGTYGYTF. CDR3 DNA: TGTGCCAGCAAGGGGACAGGGACCTATGGCTACACCTTC.